The rows below give T cell receptor beta chains drawn from one sample of a study of T-cell memory formation after mild COVID-19. Using its own MiXCR run on the 5' RACE reads, TCRdb lists one record per CDR3 protein. The sample carries 350,000 to 500,000 distinct CDR3 sequences, under 20% recorded once. The specimen was PBMCs or a T cell subset sorted from them (not recorded which). All receptors derive from a man between 18 and 35 years old who had mild COVID-19 (a few samples of this study predate the infection). Cell type and time point are not known. The CDR3 runs from the conserved cysteine through the conserved F or W. A D gene is named only where the DNA matches it firmly. Size values are once, few and many counts, or a class for expanded clones, and some rows have none.

CDR3aa: CASSLDGTPTSGTEAFF
CDR3nt: TGCGCCAGCAGCTTGGATGGGACACCAACCAGCGGCACTGAAGCTTTCTTT
d_gene: NA
v_gene: TRBV5-1
j_gene: TRBJ1-1
abundance: few

CDR3aa: CASRPAPPGYRGFTGELFF
CDR3nt: TGTGCCAGCAGACCGGCGCCCCCGGGGTACAGGGGATTCACCGGGGAGCTGTTTTTT
d_gene: TRBD1
v_gene: TRBV11-2
j_gene: TRBJ2-2
abundance: once

CDR3aa: CSVEPRGGSGDTQYF
CDR3nt: TGCAGCGTTGAACCACGCGGGGGGTCGGGGGATACGCAGTATTTT
d_gene: TRBD2
v_gene: TRBV29-1
j_gene: TRBJ2-3
abundance: few

CDR3aa: CASSQQGTGSPLHF
CDR3nt: TGTGCCAGCAGTCAACAGGGTACCGGTTCACCCCTCCACTTT
d_gene: NA
v_gene: TRBV12-3/TRBV12-4
j_gene: TRBJ1-6
abundance: few

CDR3aa: CAWGDLYNEQFF
CDR3nt: TGTGCCTGGGGGGACTTATACAATGAGCAGTTCTTC
d_gene: NA
v_gene: TRBV30
j_gene: TRBJ2-1
abundance: few

CDR3aa: CAINGAGTDTQYF
CDR3nt: TGTGCCATCAACGGCGCCGGGACAGATACGCAGTATTTT
d_gene: NA
v_gene: TRBV10-3
j_gene: TRBJ2-3
abundance: NA

CDR3aa: CASSPTSGGSYNEQFF
CDR3nt: TGTGCCAGCAGCCCGACTAGCGGGGGATCTTACAATGAGCAGTTCTTC
d_gene: TRBD2
v_gene: TRBV7-3
j_gene: TRBJ2-1
abundance: many

CDR3aa: CASSWKGSNEQYF
CDR3nt: TGTGCCAGCAGTTGGAAGGGATCGAACGAGCAGTACTTC
d_gene: NA
v_gene: TRBV6-2/TRBV6-3
j_gene: TRBJ2-7
abundance: few

CDR3aa: CASSPSSGDGIQYF
CDR3nt: TGTGCCAGCAGCCCATCTAGCGGGGACGGCATTCAGTACTTC
d_gene: TRBD2
v_gene: TRBV7-2
j_gene: TRBJ2-4
abundance: many

CDR3aa: CASSPKPRTGESEQYF
CDR3nt: TGCGCCAGCAGCCCAAAACCGAGGACAGGCGAGTCGGAGCAGTACTTC
d_gene: TRBD1
v_gene: TRBV4-3
j_gene: TRBJ2-7
abundance: few

CDR3aa: CASSYSRRDEAFF
CDR3nt: TGTGCCAGCAGTTACTCGAGAAGGGATGAAGCTTTCTTT
d_gene: NA
v_gene: TRBV6-5
j_gene: TRBJ1-1
abundance: few

CDR3aa: CASSLRRGQDQPQHF
CDR3nt: TGTGCCAGCAGCTTACGTAGGGGACAAGATCAGCCCCAGCATTTT
d_gene: NA
v_gene: TRBV7-2
j_gene: TRBJ1-5
abundance: NA

CDR3aa: CASSPRTGPGELFF
CDR3nt: TGTGCCAGCTCACCGAGGACGGGCCCCGGGGAGCTGTTTTTT
d_gene: NA
v_gene: TRBV18
j_gene: TRBJ2-2
abundance: few

CDR3aa: CASSQAMNTEAFF
CDR3nt: TGTGCCAGCAGCCAAGCGATGAACACTGAAGCTTTCTTT
d_gene: NA
v_gene: TRBV3-1
j_gene: TRBJ1-1
abundance: few

CDR3aa: CASTTMGSSYNSPLHF
CDR3nt: TGTGCCAGCACCACCATGGGGAGCTCCTATAATTCACCCCTCCACTTT
d_gene: NA
v_gene: TRBV6-5
j_gene: TRBJ1-6
abundance: NA

CDR3aa: CASSLSQATSGGRETQYF
CDR3nt: TGTGCCAGCAGCTTATCGCAGGCGACTAGCGGGGGGCGGGAGACCCAGTACTTC
d_gene: TRBD2
v_gene: TRBV7-6
j_gene: TRBJ2-5
abundance: few

CDR3aa: CATSRDPGPSYGYTF
CDR3nt: TGTGCCACCAGCAGAGATCCCGGGCCATCTTATGGCTACACCTTC
d_gene: NA
v_gene: TRBV15
j_gene: TRBJ1-2
abundance: few

CDR3aa: CSARRPSGNEQFF
CDR3nt: TGCAGTGCCCGCCGGCCCTCGGGAAATGAGCAGTTCTTC
d_gene: NA
v_gene: TRBV20-1
j_gene: TRBJ2-1
abundance: many

CDR3aa: CASSLDLAANTEAFF
CDR3nt: TGTGCCAGCAGCTTAGATTTGGCGGCGAACACTGAAGCTTTCTTT
d_gene: NA
v_gene: TRBV7-8
j_gene: TRBJ1-1
abundance: few

CDR3aa: CASSQNLGQETQYF
CDR3nt: TGTGCCAGCAGCCAGAATCTTGGGCAAGAGACCCAGTACTTC
d_gene: NA
v_gene: TRBV4-2
j_gene: TRBJ2-5
abundance: many

CDR3aa: CASSRGETNEQFF
CDR3nt: TGTGCCAGCAGTCGCGGCGAGACAAATGAGCAGTTCTTC
d_gene: NA
v_gene: TRBV11-2
j_gene: TRBJ2-1
abundance: few

CDR3aa: CSVVGQGASPQHF
CDR3nt: TGCAGTGTTGTGGGACAGGGGGCAAGCCCCCAGCATTTT
d_gene: TRBD1
v_gene: TRBV20-1
j_gene: TRBJ1-5
abundance: few

CDR3aa: CSVTGYYGYTF
CDR3nt: TGCAGCGTAACGGGGTACTATGGCTACACCTTC
d_gene: NA
v_gene: TRBV29-1
j_gene: TRBJ1-2
abundance: many

CDR3aa: CASSLSNGQETQYF
CDR3nt: TGTGCCAGCAGCTTAAGCAATGGGCAAGAGACCCAGTACTTC
d_gene: NA
v_gene: TRBV7-2
j_gene: TRBJ2-5
abundance: few

CDR3aa: CASRVLAGGEQYF
CDR3nt: TGTGCCAGCAGGGTACTAGCGGGGGGCGAGCAGTACTTC
d_gene: TRBD2
v_gene: TRBV12-3/TRBV12-4
j_gene: TRBJ2-7
abundance: few

CDR3aa: CASSPERGSGRTYNEQFF
CDR3nt: TGCGCCAGCAGCCCCGAAAGGGGGAGCGGGAGAACTTACAATGAGCAGTTCTTC
d_gene: TRBD2
v_gene: TRBV4-3
j_gene: TRBJ2-1
abundance: NA

CDR3aa: CASSLGLERADTQYF
CDR3nt: TGTGCCAGCAGCTTAGGTCTGGAAAGGGCGGATACGCAGTATTTT
d_gene: NA
v_gene: TRBV11-2
j_gene: TRBJ2-3
abundance: few

CDR3aa: CASSSNLAGDLHNEQFF
CDR3nt: TGTGCCAGCAGCTCTAACTTAGCGGGGGACCTCCACAATGAGCAGTTCTTC
d_gene: TRBD2
v_gene: TRBV5-6
j_gene: TRBJ2-1
abundance: many

CDR3aa: CASSLGGGRGSEQFF
CDR3nt: TGCGCCAGCAGCTTGGGAGGGGGCCGCGGGAGTGAGCAGTTCTTC
d_gene: NA
v_gene: TRBV5-1
j_gene: TRBJ2-1
abundance: few

CDR3aa: CASSAGLAEDTQYF
CDR3nt: TGCGCCAGCAGCGCGGGACTAGCGGAAGATACGCAGTATTTT
d_gene: TRBD2
v_gene: TRBV5-1
j_gene: TRBJ2-3
abundance: many

CDR3aa: CASSKEGGDRSFTDTQYF
CDR3nt: TGTGCCAGCAGCAAAGAGGGAGGGGACAGAAGTTTCACAGATACGCAGTATTTT
d_gene: NA
v_gene: TRBV21-1
j_gene: TRBJ2-3
abundance: NA

CDR3aa: CSARAWDRNQPQHF
CDR3nt: TGCAGTGCTAGAGCGTGGGACAGAAATCAGCCCCAGCATTTT
d_gene: TRBD1
v_gene: TRBV20-1
j_gene: TRBJ1-5
abundance: NA

CDR3aa: CASSYSIGGDGNQPQHF
CDR3nt: TGTGCCAGCAGTTACTCGATAGGAGGGGATGGCAATCAGCCCCAGCATTTT
d_gene: NA
v_gene: TRBV6-2/TRBV6-3
j_gene: TRBJ1-5
abundance: many

CDR3aa: CSVEVPRLKDTQYF
CDR3nt: TGCAGCGTTGAAGTCCCACGGTTAAAAGATACGCAGTATTTT
d_gene: NA
v_gene: TRBV29-1
j_gene: TRBJ2-3
abundance: NA

CDR3aa: CASSLGGAQEETQYF
CDR3nt: TGTGCCAGCAGCCTGGGGGGGGCACAGGAGGAGACCCAGTACTTC
d_gene: NA
v_gene: TRBV2
j_gene: TRBJ2-5
abundance: few

CDR3aa: CASRRQGQNTEAFF
CDR3nt: TGTGCCAGCAGACGACAGGGACAGAACACTGAAGCTTTCTTT
d_gene: TRBD1
v_gene: TRBV6-5
j_gene: TRBJ1-1
abundance: few

CDR3aa: CASSLADRGTEAFF
CDR3nt: TGTGCCAGCAGTTTAGCGGACAGGGGCACTGAAGCTTTCTTT
d_gene: TRBD1
v_gene: TRBV12-3/TRBV12-4
j_gene: TRBJ1-1
abundance: few